Sequencing of this T cell receptor beta chain was carried out in a study of cytomegalovirus exposure and HLA in healthy donors listed by TCRdb under 2017. Notes on the research overall: According to an earlier analysis of several hundred of the donors, roughly 180 million T cells yielded some 110 million unique TCR beta sequences and about 300 Gb of sequence data. In an earlier analysis of 500 to 650 of the donors, high-throughput TCR beta sequencing was used to judge whether each TCR beta V gene segment behaved as functional or pseudogenic. Every repertoire in the discovery cohort had been generated on one and the same sequencing platform. Using immunosequencing, the study profiled T cell repertoires from 550 to 750 subjects and related those repertoires to cytomegalovirus serostatus. Genome-wide SNP genotypes for about 55% of the roughly 670 donors were used in a later genetic analysis, which treated that subset as a discovery cohort. The study combined high-throughput TCR immunosequencing, statistical association of individual TCRs with disease status, and machine learning to predict cytomegalovirus infection status. About five DR-DQ haplotypes were treated as single units for association and clustering because of strong linkage in the cohort. A separate validation cohort of over 95 different subjects was used in addition to the roughly 670-subject first cohort. Donor age, sex, ethnicity and CMV serostatus were compiled together with the repertoire data. A later analysis re-examined previously published TCR beta repertoires from 500 to 700 donors and added high-resolution HLA genotyping to investigate patterns of TCR occurrence. Roughly 300 gigabases of sequencing data and roughly 90 million unique TCR sequences were included in an early release covering about 600 HLA-typed donors. Class I and class II HLA loci were covered by the typing at four-digit resolution. The later analysis used no new phenotypic data to find candidate immune exposures, relying instead on TCR beta sequences and their occurrence across donors. The number of typed donors differed by locus: 629-630 for A, B, C, DRB1 and DQB1; 500 to 550 for DQA1; 606 for DPA1; and about 450 for DPB1. Across around 400 genotyped donors of the cohort, an average of about 200,000 unique TCR beta nucleotide sequences per donor were sequenced, and 15% to 20% of those sequences were non-productive. The study aimed to test whether cataloging public T cell receptors could reveal signatures of past pathogen exposure. Among the approximately 420 genotyped donors, approximately 76% belonged to the genetic ancestry cluster associated with self-reported Caucasian donors.

CDR1 and CDR2 (SGHRS, YFSETQ) derive from the germline V gene. From V the trimming removes 3 bases and from J it removes 3 bases, while the gene matches leave 4 bases of the junction unaccounted for. From the cysteine up to the phenylalanine, the CDR3 has a length of 15 residues. Only the CDR3 DNA stays, 45 bases, in frame from base 1. Library prep was done by the immunoSEQ multiplex PCR assay. A mixture of 60 forward primers for TCR Vbeta segments and 13 reverse primers for TCR Jbeta segments was used in the multiplex PCR. The CDR3 region of rearranged TCR beta genes was amplified from genomic DNA with a multiplex PCR assay. The Illumina HiSeq System was used to sequence the amplified TCR beta libraries as 87-base-pair reads. The authors' analysis ran thus. A later analysis counted about 80 million unique TCR beta chains across the 666 repertoires, and around 12 million of these chains were shared by at least two donors. A nearest-neighbor algorithm error-corrected the raw reads and collapsed the reads into unique sequences, merging closely related sequences to remove PCR and sequencing errors. CDR3 sequences were aligned to IMGT reference sequences to assign V, D and J gene segments. Each retained sequence needed at least a six-nucleotide match to both a V gene segment and a J gene segment. Rearrangements were called productive when the CDR3 lacked stop codons and stayed in frame with V and J; all others were non-productive. Following IMGT convention, CDR3 was defined as the stretch from the second conserved V-encoded cysteine up to the conserved J-encoded phenylalanine. In an earlier analysis of 500 to 650 of the donors, sequences lacking an unambiguous match to a single V gene segment were excluded. In an earlier analysis of roughly 600 of the donors, a V segment was called functional when productive rearrangements were above 56.7%, and segregating when the standard deviation between donors exceeded 5%. A statistical classification framework was developed to diagnose cytomegalovirus status using the catalog of TCR beta chain sequences. In a later analysis, V and J genes were assigned by comparing TCR nucleotide sequences against IMGT/GENE-DB human TR gene sequences. In a later analysis, CDR3 sequences and most-parsimonious VDJ recombination scenarios were assigned using the TCRdist pipeline. In a later analysis, each TCR beta chain was defined by its CDR3 amino acid sequence together with its V-gene family, and reads without a unique V-gene family were excluded. As a way to deal with suspected cross-contamination and a sequencing artifact, a later analysis dropped 450 to 700 nucleotide sequences that were highly shared and had low generation probability. In a later analysis, a clonal expansion index was calculated for each public chain from normalized within-repertoire ranks of inferred template counts. A later analysis computed generation probabilities with a VDJ recombination model fitted to out-of-frame rearrangements, and checked the results against IGoR. Hypergeometric tests were used in a later analysis to score TCR-TCR, TCR-HLA and TCR-CMV co-occurrence, with a repertoire-size bias correction applied to the TCR pairs. A later analysis estimated false discovery rates by permuting HLA or CMV assignments 20 times. In a later analysis, co-occurring TCRs were grouped using DBSCAN, and TCRdist sequence similarity was added for clustering within HLA-allele-positive subsets. For co-occurrence clustering, repertoires with fewer than 30,000 or more than 120,000 public chains were excluded, along with about five repertoires with anomalous nucleotide sharing. TCRdb re-hosts the immuneACCESS table, in-frame sequences only. Its copies lack some clones; in the studies checked, an unresolved V gene accounts for under half of them, and the cause for the rest is not known. V and J calls plus clone size are reproduced from that table; the DNA served to infer D and trimming. Here the sample has some 120,000 clones; about 69% occur a single time. The leading ten clones occupy 2.5% to 3.5% of the sample.

The cohort comprised more than 550 healthy bone marrow donors. All cohort members were sampled while nominally healthy, although unrecorded immune exposures were likely present. The donor was CMV seronegative and belonged to the group of over 350 seronegative cohort members. Each donor provided a peripheral blood sample, and peripheral blood mononuclear cells were used for TCR beta sequencing. The Qiagen DNeasy Blood Extraction Kit was used to extract genomic DNA from the blood cell samples. Notes on this clone: No cognate antigen has been identified for it. The record has no base qualities; no much larger clone is one base away.

The paper as a whole reports these results and caveats: Because some donors lacked HLA typing at each locus, the association tests relied only on the typed subset. An earlier analysis of approximately 590 of the donors showed that most TCR beta V segments appeared in productive rearrangements either about 90% or about 30% of the time, which broadly matched IMGT annotations. A total of about 150 TCR beta chains were listed by the study as associated with cytomegalovirus. It was suggested by the authors that the approach could potentially be generalized to other disease states and immunological phenotypes. A cluster of highly shared sequence variants was judged likely to represent a technical artifact of the sequencing pipeline. Compared with equally common non-associated chains, HLA-associated TCR beta chains in a later analysis were more clonally expanded and had lower generation probabilities. Because counts were too low, more than 15 rarely observed V segments, including chromosome 9 orphons, were left out of the earlier analysis of over 550 of the donors. Linkage disequilibrium might explain the correlated functional status among segregating V segments, but an unknown experimental factor could not be excluded. When HLA alleles, especially DR and DQ, strongly co-occurred, attributing TCR associations to individual alleles was difficult. According to a later analysis, most CMV-associated TCR beta chains appeared to be HLA-restricted, and the HLA associations seemed to be driven largely by CMV exposure. A later genetic analysis reported fewer N-insertions in productive TCRs among donors in an Asian-associated ancestry cluster than the roughly 670-donor mean. Specific HLA alleles were associated with more than 15,000 TCR beta sequences at a false discovery rate of 0.05 in a later analysis. In both the original and validation cohorts, the classifier was reported to diagnose cytomegalovirus status with high specificity and sensitivity. The 87-base-pair reads could not distinguish some IMGT-functional V segments, including TRBV6-2 and TRBV6-3, so those segments were excluded. In a later analysis, several top co-occurrence clusters were reported to appear linked to parvovirus B19, influenza, CMV and Epstein-Barr virus. In a later genetic analysis, a missense DCLRE1C variant was associated with V-gene and J-gene trimming of TCR beta chains, and the association was replicated in an independent cohort. Roughly uniform sequencing depth across donors was assumed in presence/absence analyses, although this assumption may not hold. A further reported finding was that TCR beta sequences accurately predicted the HLA-A and HLA-B alleles for most subjects in the first cohort. CMV serostatus was the only immune exposure information available for the cohort. Three of the identified cytomegalovirus-associated TCR beta chains were confirmed in vitro to be specific for cytomegalovirus antigens. Most TCR sequences were observed very rarely across donors, whereas some public TCRs were present in many individuals. Only TCR beta chains were sequenced in this cohort, and the absence of alpha or paired-chain data limited detectable features. According to a later analysis, TCR association rates differed among HLA loci, with DRB1 alleles showing the most associated TCRs and HLA-C alleles showing the fewest.

This receptor was obtained from a man aged 30-40 years in good health and CMV-seronegative. In this chain, TRBV5-1 is recombined with TRBJ2-7; 12 bases in the middle match TRBD2. The source material was PBMCs. The bases read TGCGCCAGCAGCTCGGCTAGCGGGAGGGGCTACGAGCAGTACTTC. Translated, this is CASSSASGRGYEQYF.